This T cell receptor beta chain was sequenced in a study of blood T cells in healthy people across ages. Comments on this clonotype: The antigen remains undetermined.

General study points: Whereas aged donors had fewer naive CD4+ cells, long-lived donors had more of them and higher diversity.

Isolated per sample were at least 7 million PBMCs. The germline gives CDR1 ENHRY, CDR2 SYGVKD. Unmatched junction bases numbered 19, after V lost 3 bases and J lost 11 bases. The CDR3 covers 18 residues. A sample-barcoded 5' primer and a J-beta primer mix were used in a second PCR of roughly 7 to 11 cycles. Carrying 12 random nucleotides, a template-switch adaptor labeled each individual cDNA molecule. Each sample provided no less than 2.5 million CDR3-containing paired-end reads. TCRdb redid the calling of the 5' RACE reads with MiXCR, one entry per CDR3 protein. Of 1.5 million to 1.9 million distinct CDR3 sequences listed, around 40% were seen once; the top ten hold less than 5%.

The chain links TRBV10-3 to TRBJ2-5, with 12 nucleotides matching TRBD2. The clonotype was recovered from a woman under 30 in good health. Input material: blood. The CDR3 here is CAISDPSGRDLRDNEQYF. The CDR3 nucleotides are TGTGCCATCAGTGATCCTAGCGGGAGGGACCTGAGGGACAATGAGCAGTACTTC.